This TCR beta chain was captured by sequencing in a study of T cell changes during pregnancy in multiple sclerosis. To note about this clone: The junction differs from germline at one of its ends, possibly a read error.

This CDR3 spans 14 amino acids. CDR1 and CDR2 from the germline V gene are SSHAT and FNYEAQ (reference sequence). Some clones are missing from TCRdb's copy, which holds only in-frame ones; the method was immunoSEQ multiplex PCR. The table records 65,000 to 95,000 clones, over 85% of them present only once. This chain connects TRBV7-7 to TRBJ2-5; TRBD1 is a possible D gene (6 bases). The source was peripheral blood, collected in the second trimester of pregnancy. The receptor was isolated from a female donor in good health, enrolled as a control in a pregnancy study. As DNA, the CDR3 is TGTGCTAGCAGTCCCGGACAGAACCAAGAGACCCAGTACTTC. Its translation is CASSPGQNQETQYF.